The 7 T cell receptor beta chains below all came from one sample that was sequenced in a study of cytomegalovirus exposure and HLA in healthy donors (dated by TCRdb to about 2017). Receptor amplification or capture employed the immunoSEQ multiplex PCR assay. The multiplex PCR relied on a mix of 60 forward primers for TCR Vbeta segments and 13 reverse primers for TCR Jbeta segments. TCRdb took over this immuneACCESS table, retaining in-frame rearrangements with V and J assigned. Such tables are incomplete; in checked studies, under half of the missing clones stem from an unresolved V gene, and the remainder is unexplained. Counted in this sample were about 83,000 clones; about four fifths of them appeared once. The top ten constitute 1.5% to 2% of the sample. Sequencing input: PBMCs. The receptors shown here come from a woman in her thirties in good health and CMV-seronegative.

The CDR3: CASSYQIEKLFF. The DNA of the CDR3 is TGTGCCAGCAGTTACCAGATCGAAAAACTGTTTTTT. The rearrangement joins TRBV28 to TRBJ1-4; D remains ambiguous. V dropped 4 bases and J dropped 8 bases, with 8 bases sitting between them. Germline assignment: CDR1 MDHEN and CDR2 SYDVKM. The CDR3 is 12 amino acids.

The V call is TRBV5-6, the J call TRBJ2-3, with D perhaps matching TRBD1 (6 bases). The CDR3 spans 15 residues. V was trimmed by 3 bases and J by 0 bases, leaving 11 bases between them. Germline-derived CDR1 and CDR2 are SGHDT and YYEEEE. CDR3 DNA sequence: TGTGCCAGCAGCTGGGGGCTTTCTAGCACAGATACGCAGTATTTT. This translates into CASSWGLSSTDTQYF. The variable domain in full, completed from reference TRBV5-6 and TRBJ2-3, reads DAGVTQSPTHLIKTRGQQVTLRCSPKSGHDTVSWYQQALGQGPQFIFQYYEEEERQRGNFPDRFSGHQFPNYSSELNVNALLLGDSALYLCASSWGLSSTDTQYFGPGTRLTVL.

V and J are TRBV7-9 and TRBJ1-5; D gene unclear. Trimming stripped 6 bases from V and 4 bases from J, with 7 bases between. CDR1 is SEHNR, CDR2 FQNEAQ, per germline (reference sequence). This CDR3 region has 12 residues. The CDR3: CASSTGNQPQHF. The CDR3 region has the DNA TGTGCCAGCAGTACCGGTAATCAGCCCCAGCATTTT.

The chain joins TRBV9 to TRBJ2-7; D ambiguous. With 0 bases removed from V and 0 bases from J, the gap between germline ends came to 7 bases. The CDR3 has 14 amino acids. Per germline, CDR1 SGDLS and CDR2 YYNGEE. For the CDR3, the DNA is TGTGCCAGCAGCGTAGCGGGTCCCTCCTACGAGCAGTACTTC. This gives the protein CASSVAGPSYEQYF. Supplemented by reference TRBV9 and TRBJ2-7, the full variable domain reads DSGVTQTPKHLITATGQRVTLRCSPRSGDLSVYWYQQSLDQGLQFLIQYYNGEERAKGNILERFSAQQFPDLHSELNLSSLELGDSALYFCASSVAGPSYEQYFGPGTRLTVT.

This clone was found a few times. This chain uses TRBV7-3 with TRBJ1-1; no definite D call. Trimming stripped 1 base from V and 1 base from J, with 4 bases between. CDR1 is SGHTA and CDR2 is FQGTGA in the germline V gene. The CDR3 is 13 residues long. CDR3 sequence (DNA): TGTGCCAGCAGCTTAAGCGAGAACACTGAAGCTTTCTTT. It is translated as CASSLSENTEAFF.

This CDR3 is CASSSRHIRGQGVGALRNEQFF. CDR3 nucleotide sequence: TGTGCCAGCAGCTCGCGTCACATTAGGGGGCAAGGGGTTGGGGCCTTAAGGAATGAGCAGTTCTTC. The rearrangement joins TRBV7-8 to TRBJ2-1, with 7 bases matching TRBD1. V shed 4 bases, J shed 7 bases, and the junction held 31 bases outside the gene matches. Germline V CDR1 and CDR2: SGHVS, FQNEAQ. The CDR3 runs 22 residues. Full variable domain (rest looked up from reference TRBV7-8 and TRBJ2-1): GAGVSQSPRYKVAKRGQDVALRCDPISGHVSLFWYQQALGQGPEFLTYFQNEAQLDKSGLPSDRFFAERPEGSVSTLKIQRTQQEDSAVYLCASSSRHIRGQGVGALRNEQFFGPGTRLTVL.

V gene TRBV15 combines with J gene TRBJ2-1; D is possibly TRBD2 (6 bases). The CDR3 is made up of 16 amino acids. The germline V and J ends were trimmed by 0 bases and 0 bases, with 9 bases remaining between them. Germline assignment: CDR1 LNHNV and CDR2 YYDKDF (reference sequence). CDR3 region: CATSRDLTSSYNEQFF. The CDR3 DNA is TGTGCCACCAGCAGAGATTTGACTAGCTCCTACAATGAGCAGTTCTTC.